This T cell receptor (beta chain) was captured by sequencing in a study of T cell responses to AZD1222 COVID-19 vaccine. The data were produced by immunoSEQ multiplex PCR, yet TCRdb's version contains in-frame clones alone and is incomplete. The sample comprises approximately 30,000 clones, around 80% of which are singletons, and 5.8% rests with the top ten. Points from the study as a whole: Spike-specific TCR repertoires showed rising breadth and depth after two AZD1222 doses.

This clone was seen only a few times. Its specificity is unknown. The receptor was isolated from an adult in good health. The starting material was peripheral blood, obtained on day 0 of AZD1222 vaccination.

The CDR3 sequence: CASSISHFDGYEQYF. CDR3 in DNA: TGTGCCAGCAGCATCTCCCATTTTGACGGCTACGAGCAGTACTTC. The rearrangement joins TRBV4-2 to TRBJ2-7; no clear D gene. The V gene's germline CDR1 is LGHNA and CDR2 YNFKEQ. This CDR3 region has 15 residues. V was clipped by 5 bases and J by 3 bases, with 17 bases between them.